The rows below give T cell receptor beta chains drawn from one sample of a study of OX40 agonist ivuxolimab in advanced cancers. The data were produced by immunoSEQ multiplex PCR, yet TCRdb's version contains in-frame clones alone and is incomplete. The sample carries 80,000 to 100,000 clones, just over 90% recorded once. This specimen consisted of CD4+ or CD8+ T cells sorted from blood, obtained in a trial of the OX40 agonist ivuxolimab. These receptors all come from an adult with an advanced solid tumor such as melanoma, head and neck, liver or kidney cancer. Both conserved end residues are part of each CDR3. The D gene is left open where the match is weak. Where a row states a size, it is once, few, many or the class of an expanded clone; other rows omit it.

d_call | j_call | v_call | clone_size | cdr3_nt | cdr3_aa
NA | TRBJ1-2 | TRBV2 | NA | TGTGCCAGCAGCTATATCACGGGGAACTATGGCTACACCTTC | CASSYITGNYGYTF
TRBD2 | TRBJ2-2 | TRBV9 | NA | TGTGCCAGCAGCGGGGGACTAGCCGGCGGGGAGCTGTTTTTT | CASSGGLAGGELFF
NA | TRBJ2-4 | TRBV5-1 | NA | TGCGCCAGCGTTGGGGATGACAGATCAAACATTCAGTACTTC | CASVGDDRSNIQYF
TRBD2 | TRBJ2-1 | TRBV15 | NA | TGTGCCACCAGCAGATCGACTAGCGCCGGCTCCTACAATGAGCAGTTCTTC | CATSRSTSAGSYNEQFF
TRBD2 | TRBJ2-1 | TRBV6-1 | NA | TGTGCCATAGTTATTACGGAGCGGGAGTACAATGAGCAGTTCTTC | CAIVITEREYNEQFF
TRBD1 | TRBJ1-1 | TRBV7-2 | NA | TGTGCCAGCAGTGCGGGACAGATAAACACTGAAGCTTTCTTT | CASSAGQINTEAFF
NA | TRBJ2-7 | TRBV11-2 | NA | TGTGCCAGCAGCTTGGGGATGCCTTACGAGCAGTACTTC | CASSLGMPYEQYF
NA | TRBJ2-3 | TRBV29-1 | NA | TGCAGCGTTGAAACAGGGTCAATTGGTACAGATACGCAGTATTTT | CSVETGSIGTDTQYF
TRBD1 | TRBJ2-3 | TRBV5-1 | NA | TGCGCCAGCAGCTCGGGGACAGGGAGCCCCACAGATACGCAGTATTTT | CASSSGTGSPTDTQYF
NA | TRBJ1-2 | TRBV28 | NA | TGTGCCAGCTACAACCCGGCAGGGCCTGGCTACACCTTC | CASYNPAGPGYTF
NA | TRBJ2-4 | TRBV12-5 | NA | TGTGCTAGTGGTTTGAGACGTGACAATTCCCTTTATCCGAAAAACATTCAGTACTTC | CASGLRRDNSLYPKNIQYF
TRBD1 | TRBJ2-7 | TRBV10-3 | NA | TGTGCCATCAGTGAGTGGGGGACAGGGGAGTACTTC | CAISEWGTGEYF
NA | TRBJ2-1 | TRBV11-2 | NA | TGTGCCAGCAGCCCGAAACTAGGGTTCGGCTACAATGAGCAGTTCTTC | CASSPKLGFGYNEQFF
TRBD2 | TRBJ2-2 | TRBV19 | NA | TGTGCCAGTAGGTGGAGGACTAGCGGGAGTGGCACCGGGGAGCTGTTTTTT | CASRWRTSGSGTGELFF
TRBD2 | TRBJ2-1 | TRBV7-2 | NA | TGTGCCAGCAGCTTCACCGGGAGGGTGGTCAATGAGCAGTTCTTC | CASSFTGRVVNEQFF
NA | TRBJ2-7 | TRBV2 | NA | TGTGCCAGCAGTAGCGGTGCCTACGGGTCCGAGCAGTACTTC | CASSSGAYGSEQYF
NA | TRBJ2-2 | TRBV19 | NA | TGTGCCAGTAGTAGTAAGGGCCTGAGCACCGGGGAGCTGTTTTTT | CASSSKGLSTGELFF
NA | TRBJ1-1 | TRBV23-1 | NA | TGCGCCAGCAGTCAATCGAAGCCCCAGGCACGACGGAACACTGAAGCTTTCTTT | CASSQSKPQARRNTEAFF
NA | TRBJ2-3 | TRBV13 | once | TGTGCCAGCAGCTTATACGGCGGGACCACAGATACGCAGTATTTT | CASSLYGGTTDTQYF
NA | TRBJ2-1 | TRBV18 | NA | TGTGCCAGCTCACCACCGGGCCGGAATGAGCAGTTCTTC | CASSPPGRNEQFF
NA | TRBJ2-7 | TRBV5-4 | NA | TGTGCCAGCAGCTTGGGGGACTACGAGCAGTACTTC | CASSLGDYEQYF
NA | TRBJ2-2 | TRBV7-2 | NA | TGTGCCAGCAGCTTGGGGTATCCTCAGGGGGAGCTGTTTTTT | CASSLGYPQGELFF
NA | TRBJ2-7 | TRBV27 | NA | TGTGCCAGCAGTTTAATGGCAGGAGATTCTTACGAGCAGTACTTC | CASSLMAGDSYEQYF
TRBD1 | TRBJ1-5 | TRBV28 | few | TGTGCCAGCAGTGCCGGCTCGGCAGGGGGAATACAGCCCCAGCATTTT | CASSAGSAGGIQPQHF
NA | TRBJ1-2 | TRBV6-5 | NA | TGTGCCAGCAGTTATCAAAAGACGATCAGGGACGGCTACACCTTC | CASSYQKTIRDGYTF
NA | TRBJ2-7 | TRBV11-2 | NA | TGTGCCAGCAGCACGGGTCTTTTGGTACTCGGGAGCGAGCAGTACTTC | CASSTGLLVLGSEQYF
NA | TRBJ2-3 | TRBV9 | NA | TGTGCCAGCAGCGTAGGTGATAGCGGAAGCACAGATACGCAGTATTTT | CASSVGDSGSTDTQYF
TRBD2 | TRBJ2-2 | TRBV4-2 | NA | TGTGCCAGCAGCCAAGACCCGACTAGCGGGGGCACCGGGGAGCTGTTTTTT | CASSQDPTSGGTGELFF
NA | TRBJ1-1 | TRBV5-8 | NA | TGTGCCAGCAGCTTGGGAGGTTTGAACACTGAAGCTTTCTTT | CASSLGGLNTEAFF
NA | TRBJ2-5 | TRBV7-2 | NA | TGTGCCAGCAGCTTAGTGCAGGGTAGTGTGGAGACCCAGTACTTC | CASSLVQGSVETQYF
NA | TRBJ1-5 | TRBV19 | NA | TGTGCCAGTAGTAGACGTCCCGCGGGGCCCCAGCATTTT | CASSRRPAGPQHF
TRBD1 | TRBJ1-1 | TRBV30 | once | TGTGCCTGGAGTCAAATCAGGGGGCTGGACACTGAAGCTTTCTTT | CAWSQIRGLDTEAFF
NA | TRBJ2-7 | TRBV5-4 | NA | TGTGCCAGCAGCTACGGACATACCGAGCAGTACTTC | CASSYGHTEQYF
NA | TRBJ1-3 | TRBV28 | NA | TGTGCCAGCAGTTTAGCAGGGGCCTCTGGAAACACCATATATTTT | CASSLAGASGNTIYF
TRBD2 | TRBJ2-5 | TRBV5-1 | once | TGCGCCAGCAGCTTGGGGCTAGCGGGAGGACGAGAGACCCAGTACTTC | CASSLGLAGGRETQYF
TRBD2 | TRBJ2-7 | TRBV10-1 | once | TGCGCGAGGGATGGGGGGGACGTGCCTCACCCCTACGAGCAGTACTTC | CARDGGDVPHPYEQYF
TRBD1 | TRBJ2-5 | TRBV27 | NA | TGTGCCAGCAGTTTGACAGGGAGAGAGACCCAGTACTTC | CASSLTGRETQYF
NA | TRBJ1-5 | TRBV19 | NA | TGTGCCAGTAGTACCGACAGGAACCTCAATCAGCCCCAGCATTTT | CASSTDRNLNQPQHF
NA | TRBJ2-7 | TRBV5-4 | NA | TGTGCCAGCAGTACTAATCGGGGGAACTACGAGCAGTACTTC | CASSTNRGNYEQYF
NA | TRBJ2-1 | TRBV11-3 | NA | TGTGCCAGCAGCCTCACTAGGGGCTCCTACAATGAGCAGTTCTTC | CASSLTRGSYNEQFF
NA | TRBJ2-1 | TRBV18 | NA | TGTGCCAGCTCACCAAAGAACACTGCCTACAATGAGCAGTTCTTC | CASSPKNTAYNEQFF
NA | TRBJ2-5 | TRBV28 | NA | TGTGCCAGCAGTTTGAAAGGGACCCAGTACTTC | CASSLKGTQYF
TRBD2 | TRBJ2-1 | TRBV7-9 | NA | TGTGCCAGCAGCCTGGGACTAGCGGACGGGGATGAGCAGTTCTTC | CASSLGLADGDEQFF
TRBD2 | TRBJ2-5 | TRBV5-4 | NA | TGTGCCAGCAGCATCTCCCTAGCGGGAGAGACCCAGTACTTC | CASSISLAGETQYF
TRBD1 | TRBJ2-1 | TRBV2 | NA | TGTGCCAGCAGCCTAGACAGGGGGCGATCTGAGCAGTTCTTC | CASSLDRGRSEQFF
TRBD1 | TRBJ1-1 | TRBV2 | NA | TGTGCCAGCAAAAGGACAGGGAGTCCCACTGAAGCTTTCTTT | CASKRTGSPTEAFF
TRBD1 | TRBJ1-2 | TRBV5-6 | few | TGTGCCAGCAGCTCTTACTGGACAGGGGCCTCCTACACCTTC | CASSSYWTGASYTF
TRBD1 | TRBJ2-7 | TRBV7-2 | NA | TGTGCCAGCAGCCCACGACCGGGACAGGGCTCCTACGAGCAGTACTTC | CASSPRPGQGSYEQYF
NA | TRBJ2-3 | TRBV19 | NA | TGTGCCAGTAGTATTGGGTACCGGGAGACAGATACGCAGTATTTT | CASSIGYRETDTQYF
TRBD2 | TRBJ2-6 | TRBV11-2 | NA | TGTGCCAGCAGCAAAACAAGGCTAGCGGGACGCTCTGGGGCCAACGTCCTGACTTTC | CASSKTRLAGRSGANVLTF
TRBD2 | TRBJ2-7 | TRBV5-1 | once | TGCGCCAGCAGCTTGTTAGGGACTAGCGGCTACGAGCAGTACTTC | CASSLLGTSGYEQYF
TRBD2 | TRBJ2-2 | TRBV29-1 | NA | TGCAGCGCAGGGACTAGCGGGAGAGCGCACACCGGGGAGCTGTTTTTT | CSAGTSGRAHTGELFF
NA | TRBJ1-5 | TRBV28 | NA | TGTGCCAGCAGTTTATTGGGGACGCCAGGCAATCAGCCCCAGCATTTT | CASSLLGTPGNQPQHF
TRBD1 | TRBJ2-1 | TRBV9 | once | TGTGCCAGCAGCGTGGGACAGGGCTCCTACAATGAGCAGTTCTTC | CASSVGQGSYNEQFF
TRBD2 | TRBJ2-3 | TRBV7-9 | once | TGTGCCAGCAGCGTAGCGGGAGGGCCAGATACGCAGTATTTT | CASSVAGGPDTQYF
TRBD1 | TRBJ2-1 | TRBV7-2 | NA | TGTGCCAGCAGCTCCGGGACAGTATTAAGTGAGCAGTTCTTC | CASSSGTVLSEQFF
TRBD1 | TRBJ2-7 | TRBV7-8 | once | TGTGCCAGCAGCTTAGGGGACAGGGCTCTCGAGCAGTACTTC | CASSLGDRALEQYF
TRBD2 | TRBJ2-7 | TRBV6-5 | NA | TGTGCCAGCGGCAGCGGGAGGGCCCGGTACGAGCAGTACTTC | CASGSGRARYEQYF
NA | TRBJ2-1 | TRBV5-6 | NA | TGTGCCAGCAGCAACCTCCGGGAAGTAGCGTGGAGCGGCAATGAGCAGTTCTTC | CASSNLREVAWSGNEQFF